Each of the 30 T cell receptor beta chains below was sequenced from the same sample in a study of CD8 T cells in ankylosing spondylitis. TCRdb reprocessed the 5' RACE reads via MiXCR and lists one record per CDR3 protein. The sample shows 250,000 to 400,000 distinct CDR3 sequences, more than 9% of them seen only once. Sequenced material: blood, either unsorted or a sorted T cell fraction (not recorded which). These receptors originate from a female donor with ankylosing spondylitis or in good health (not recorded which).

This clonotype was counted ten times or more. This chain links TRBV5-1 with TRBJ2-7; D may be TRBD1 (6 bases). Germline lookup yields CDR1 SGHRS and CDR2 YFSETQ. V was shortened by 4 bases and J by 4 bases, with 18 bases between the two germline ends. The CDR3 covers 15 residues. The CDR3 DNA reads as TGCGCCAGCAGCCTCACTCCGGGACAAGTTTACGAGCAGTACTTC. This sequence encodes CASSLTPGQVYEQYF. Full variable domain (missing parts from reference TRBV5-1 and TRBJ2-7): KAGVTQTPRYLIKTRGQQVTLSCSPISGHRSVSWYQQTPGQGLQFLFEYFSETQRNKGNFPGRFSGRQFSNSRSEMNVSTLELGDSALYLCASSLTPGQVYEQYFGPGTRLTVT.

This clonotype was picked up many times. The CDR3 region is CASSLDGATGVKTEAFF. CDR3 in DNA: TGCGCCAGCAGCTTGGACGGGGCGACAGGTGTAAAGACTGAAGCTTTCTTT. The rearrangement joins TRBV5-1 to TRBJ1-1; D possibly corresponds to TRBD1 (6 bases). V lost 0 bases to trimming and J lost 5 bases, with 20 bases between them. The CDR3 consists of 17 residues. The germline gives CDR1 SGHRS, CDR2 YFSETQ.

This clonotype has ten or more counts. The chain is built from TRBV7-9 and TRBJ2-2; D is perhaps TRBD2 (5 bases). V was pared by 2 bases and J by 1 base, with 5 bases between. This CDR3 has 14 residues. Per the germline V gene, CDR1 is SEHNR and CDR2 is FQNEAQ (reference sequence). The CDR3 is CASSLSGNTGELFF. The CDR3 DNA reads TGTGCCAGCAGCTTAAGCGGGAACACCGGGGAGCTGTTTTTT.

In its sample, this clonotype was seen many times. The rearrangement uses TRBV12-3 or TRBV12-4 and TRBJ1-1, with TRBD1 as a possible D gene (5 bases). V was shortened by 6 bases and J by 4 bases, with 12 bases between the two germline ends. There are 13 residues in the CDR3. The CDR3 is CASSTRRGTEAFF. The CDR3 bases are TGTGCCAGCAGCACTCGGAGGGGCACTGAAGCTTTCTTT.

The sample holds many counts of this clonotype. The CDR3 coding sequence is TGCAGTGCTAGAGAGCTAGCGGGAGGAAAGACCCAGTACTTC. This sequence encodes CSARELAGGKTQYF. The chain combines TRBV20-1 with TRBJ2-5, with 11 bases aligning to TRBD2. Germline V gene lookup returns CDR1 DFQATT and CDR2 SNEGSKA (reference sequence). The trim removed 0 bases at V and 6 bases at J, leaving 3 bases unmatched. This CDR3 spans 14 amino acids.

This clonotype has at least ten counts. The chain carries TRBV5-4 and TRBJ2-5, with 9 bases that match TRBD1. V was clipped by 4 bases and J by 3 bases; unmatched bases: 4. Germline V gives CDR1 SGHNT, CDR2 YYREEE (reference sequence). This CDR3 has 14 amino acids. The CDR3 DNA is TGTGCCAGCAGCGATTGGGACAGGGAAGAGACCCAGTACTTC. This codes for CASSDWDREETQYF.

This clonotype was seen at least ten times. The chain links TRBV7-2 to TRBJ1-2, with 10 bases aligning to TRBD1. Germline V gene sequence: CDR1 SGHTA, CDR2 FQGNSA. The CDR3 loop spans 15 amino acids. V lost 5 bases and J lost 6; bases outside the gene matches: 9. The CDR3 DNA reads TGTGCCAGCAGCATAAGACAGGGGGCGATCCATGGCTACACCTTC. This translates into CASSIRQGAIHGYTF.

This clonotype was seen repeatedly, ten times or more. The rearrangement uses TRBV20-1 and TRBJ2-1; 10 positions match TRBD1. The CDR3 covers 14 residues. V was clipped by 6 bases and J by 6 bases; unmatched bases: 8. The germline V gene has CDR1 DFQATT and CDR2 SNEGSKA (reference sequence). The CDR3 DNA follows: TGCAGTGCCCCTCGGGACAGGGGTCGCAATGAGCAGTTCTTC. Protein: CSAPRDRGRNEQFF.

This clonotype was observed many times. The chain recombines TRBV29-1 with TRBJ1-1; no clear D gene. The CDR3 totals 14 residues. Germline-derived CDR1 and CDR2 are SQVTM and ANQGSEA. The V end was cut by 5 bases, the J end by 0 bases, with 13 bases between. The CDR3 spells CSVSEAMMNTEAFF. The CDR3 nucleotides are TGCAGCGTTTCGGAGGCCATGATGAACACTGAAGCTTTCTTT.

Many counts were recorded for this clonotype. CDR3 sequence: CASSEFRVGTDTQYF. In DNA, the CDR3 is TGCGCCAGCAGTGAGTTCAGGGTTGGAACAGATACGCAGTATTTT. The rearrangement uses TRBV10-1 and TRBJ2-3; maybe TRBD1 (5 bases). V gave up 1 base and J gave up 3 bases, with 11 bases separating them. Germline-derived CDR1 and CDR2 are WNHNN and SYGVQD (reference sequence). The CDR3 covers 15 residues.

This clonotype was recorded many times. This chain joins TRBV20-1 and TRBJ1-2; D is uncertain. V shed 1 base and J shed 6 bases, with 12 bases lying between them. The length of the CDR3 is 13 residues. Germline loops: CDR1 DFQATT, CDR2 SNEGSKA (reference sequence). Here the CDR3 DNA reads TGCAGTGCTAGAGGTGGGGAACGAGATGGCTACACCTTC. It encodes CSARGGERDGYTF.

The CDR3, as DNA: TGTGCCAGCAGTGAAGGGCCAGGGGGCAATCAGCCCCAGCATTTT. Translation gives CASSEGPGGNQPQHF. The genes are TRBV2 and TRBJ1-5; TRBD1 might be the D (6 bases). Trimming cost V 1 base and J 2 bases, with 9 bases left between them. This CDR3 has 15 residues. Per germline, CDR1 SNHLY and CDR2 FYNNEI. The variable domain in full, completed from reference TRBV2 and TRBJ1-5, reads EPEVTQTPSHQVTQMGQEVILRCVPISNHLYFYWYRQILGQKVEFLVSFYNNEISEKSEIFDDQFSVERPDGSNFTLKIRSTKLEDSAMYFCASSEGPGGNQPQHFGDGTRLSIL.

The chain combines TRBV7-2 with TRBJ1-3, with a possible D match to TRBD1 (6 bases). CDR3 length equals 15 residues. Per the germline V gene, CDR1 is SGHTA and CDR2 is FQGNSA. V was trimmed by 6 bases and J by 0 bases, leaving 12 bases between them. The CDR3 nucleotides read TGTGCCAGCAGGCGGCGGGGGCCCTCTGGAAACACCATATATTTT. It encodes CASRRRGPSGNTIYF. Together with reference TRBV7-2 and TRBJ1-3, the CDR3 gives the full variable domain: GAGVSQSPSNKVTEKGKDVELRCDPISGHTALYWYRQSLGQGLEFLIYFQGNSAPDKSGLPSDRFSAERTGGSVSTLTIQRTQQEDSAVYLCASRRRGPSGNTIYFGEGSWLTVV.

This clonotype occurred a few times. The chain recombines TRBV27 with TRBJ2-3, with TRBD1 matching over 7 bases. The CDR3 is 15 amino acids. V was clipped by 5 bases and J by 4 bases; unmatched bases: 9. Germline V gene lookup returns CDR1 MNHEY and CDR2 SMNVEV (reference sequence). The DNA for the CDR3 is TGTGCCAGCAGTCCGACAGGGCGGGTGGCAGATACGCAGTATTTT. Residues: CASSPTGRVADTQYF.

This rearrangement joins TRBV20-1 to TRBJ1-5, with D hard to call. Trimming pared 7 bases from V and 0 bases from J, leaving 13 bases between. Germline-derived CDR1 and CDR2 are DFQATT and SNEGSKA (reference sequence). The CDR3 is 14 amino acids. Written as DNA, the CDR3 is TGCAGTGTCGGCCGCCCAAATAGCAATCAGCCCCAGCATTTT. It yields the protein CSVGRPNSNQPQHF.

This clonotype was seen a handful of times. V and J are TRBV6-2 or TRBV6-3 and TRBJ2-7; 7 bases line up with TRBD1. Germline V CDR1 and CDR2: MNHEY, SVGEGT. This CDR3 spans 15 amino acids. V lost 2 bases to trimming and J lost 4 bases; unmatched junction nucleotides: 8. CDR3 coding DNA: TGTGCCAGCAGTTACGAGACAGGGATGGGGTACGAGCAGTACTTC. This encodes CASSYETGMGYEQYF.

There are many counts of this clonotype. V is TRBV7-7 and J is TRBJ2-2; TRBD2 matches at 8 bases. Germline CDR1 SSHAT, CDR2 FNYEAQ (reference sequence). The V and J ends lost 1 base and 4 bases, in that order; junction bases with no gene match: 5. This CDR3 contains 16 residues. The CDR3 spells CASSLEAGASTGELFF. As DNA, the CDR3 is TGTGCCAGCAGCTTAGAAGCGGGAGCGAGCACCGGGGAGCTGTTTTTT.

This chain joins TRBV5-1 and TRBJ2-6; D remains unclear. V lost 4 bases and J lost 2, with 10 bases in between. In germline, CDR1 is SGHRS, CDR2 YFSETQ. This CDR3 is 15 amino acids long. CDR3 in amino acids: CASSLSEPGANVLTF. The DNA of the CDR3 is TGCGCCAGCAGCCTGTCTGAGCCTGGGGCCAACGTCCTGACTTTC.

This clonotype has only a few counts. The chain links TRBV19 to TRBJ2-1; tentative D call: TRBD1 (6 bases). The CDR3 loop spans 13 amino acids. Trimming left V 0 bases short and J 16 bases short, with 16 bases between. Germline V gene lookup returns CDR1 LNHDA and CDR2 SQIVND (reference sequence). The CDR3: CASSIDPWTDGFF. The CDR3 nucleotides are TGTGCCAGTAGTATAGATCCCTGGACAGATGGATTCTTC.

This clonotype was picked up many times. The V call is TRBV5-1, the J call TRBJ2-7; possibly TRBD1 for D (6 bases). The CDR3 runs 15 residues. V was clipped by 4 bases and J by 3 bases, with 17 bases between them. Per germline, CDR1 SGHRS and CDR2 YFSETQ. The chain's CDR3 is CASSLTGTPVYEQYF. Here the CDR3 DNA reads TGCGCCAGCAGCCTTACCGGGACACCCGTCTACGAGCAGTACTTC. Looking up the rest from reference TRBV5-1 and TRBJ2-7 gives the full variable domain: KAGVTQTPRYLIKTRGQQVTLSCSPISGHRSVSWYQQTPGQGLQFLFEYFSETQRNKGNFPGRFSGRQFSNSRSEMNVSTLELGDSALYLCASSLTGTPVYEQYFGPGTRLTVT.

This clonotype was observed many times. The V call is TRBV5-1, the J call TRBJ2-3, with a possible D match to TRBD2 (6 bases). Deletions cut 6 bases from V and 4 bases from J, with 12 bases between. Germline V gene lookup returns CDR1 SGHRS and CDR2 YFSETQ. The CDR3 totals 13 residues. The CDR3 DNA follows: TGCGCCAGCACCCAAGGAGGGGCAGATACGCAGTATTTT. Translation: CASTQGGADTQYF.

This clonotype occurred many times. The chain uses TRBV29-1 and TRBJ2-1; 10 bases are a match to TRBD1. V dropped 6 bases and J dropped 4; count of bases not matched to a gene: 3. Looked up from germline, CDR1 is SQVTM and CDR2 is ANQGSEA. The length of the CDR3 is 13 residues. The CDR3 loop reads CSVGQGGYNEQFF. CDR3 DNA sequence: TGCAGCGTCGGACAGGGGGGGTACAATGAGCAGTTCTTC.

Only a few counts were recorded for this clonotype. The chain uses TRBV12-3 or TRBV12-4 and TRBJ1-4, with TRBD1 as a possible D gene (6 bases). Trimming took off 3 bases at V and 5 bases at J, with 10 bases between the two ends. CDR3 length: 14 residues. In DNA, the CDR3 is TGTGCCAGCAGTTTGGGACATACCAATGAAAAACTGTTTTTT. Residues: CASSLGHTNEKLFF.

This clonotype was detected ten times or more. The J gene is TRBJ2-1, the V gene TRBV20-1, with D perhaps matching TRBD1 or TRBD2 (5 bases each). With 0 bases removed from V and 0 bases from J, the gap between germline ends came to 18 bases. CDR1 and CDR2 (germline): DFQATT, SNEGSKA (reference sequence). This CDR3 comprises 18 residues. The CDR3 sequence is CSARDFRRGASSYNEQFF. CDR3 bases: TGCAGTGCTAGAGATTTTAGAAGGGGAGCCAGCTCCTACAATGAGCAGTTCTTC.

This clonotype was observed at least ten times. The rearrangement joins TRBV6-1 to TRBJ1-5; D possibly corresponds to TRBD1 (5 bases). Trimming cost V 4 bases and J 5 bases, with 12 bases left between them. The germline V gene has CDR1 MNHNS and CDR2 SASEGT. The CDR3 contains 14 residues. This CDR3 is CASSGPGPDQPQHF. The CDR3 DNA reads as TGTGCCAGCAGTGGACCGGGACCAGATCAGCCCCAGCATTTT.

The rearrangement links TRBV11-2 to TRBJ2-7; 8 positions match TRBD2. Looked up from germline, CDR1 is SGHAT and CDR2 is FQNNGV. Trimming cost V 3 bases and J 4 bases; bases outside gene matches: 11. CDR3 length: 16 amino acids. CDR3 protein: CASSFGGSGSLYEQYF. CDR3 in DNA: TGTGCCAGCAGCTTCGGCGGGAGCGGGAGCCTGTACGAGCAGTACTTC.

Judged by abundance, this clonotype is medium-sized. The chain has TRBV10-3 and TRBJ1-1, with D unresolved. The CDR3 is 12 residues long. Germline V gene data show CDR1 as ENHRY and CDR2 as SYGVKD. V was pared by 4 bases and J by 3 bases, with 6 bases between. CDR3 in DNA: TGTGCCATCAGTGTTGGGGACACTGAAGCTTTCTTT. It codes for CAISVGDTEAFF.

This clonotype was recorded at least ten times. The chain employs TRBV20-1 and TRBJ2-2; D remains ambiguous. Trimming pared 4 bases from V and 6 bases from J, leaving 6 bases between. The CDR3 sequence is 11 residues long. Germline V lookup: CDR1 DFQATT, CDR2 SNEGSKA (reference sequence). CDR3 loop: CSATAPGELFF. The CDR3 DNA is TGCAGTGCTACAGCCCCCGGGGAGCTGTTTTTT.

This clonotype has a handful of counts. The chain carries TRBV20-1 and TRBJ2-7; D is possibly TRBD2 (5 bases). The germline V and J ends were trimmed by 8 bases and 7 bases, with 24 bases remaining between them. This CDR3 is 14 amino acids long. Germline loops: CDR1 DFQATT, CDR2 SNEGSKA (reference sequence). The CDR3 loop is CSSGSLGPLGEQYF. The CDR3 nucleotides are TGCAGTTCTGGGAGCCTAGGACCCCTGGGGGAGCAGTACTTC.

This clonotype was seen many times. The chain uses TRBV6-1 and TRBJ2-1; maybe TRBD2 (5 bases). V was clipped by 3 bases and J by 6 bases, with 15 bases between them. Germline-derived CDR1 and CDR2 are MNHNS and SASEGT. This CDR3 has 15 residues. The CDR3 region is CASSERPGAGNEQFF. CDR3 sequence (DNA): TGTGCCAGCAGTGAGCGGCCGGGTGCGGGCAATGAGCAGTTCTTC.